This T cell receptor beta chain emerged from a study of cytomegalovirus exposure and HLA in healthy donors. Points from the study as a whole: In vitro checks showed that a few CMV-associated chains really do target CMV antigens. While the bulk of TCR sequences proved rare, some public TCRs turned up in many donors. First-cohort TCR clusters tended to co-occur in the roughly 120 validation repertoires, a later analysis found.

The donors belonged to the approximately 120-subject validation cohort, separate from the 666-subject first cohort. The CDR3 spans 15 residues. Germline V gives CDR1 SGHNT, CDR2 YENEEA. Trimming stripped 5 bases from V and 1 base from J, with 15 bases between. The sample holds one count of this clone. Its antigen is still unknown. The assay was immunoSEQ multiplex PCR, and TCRdb's table has in-frame clones only and misses some. The repertoire holds some 110,000 clones, with around 85% as singletons. The origin of this receptor is a man aged 18 to 29 in good health and CMV-seropositive. The specimen sequenced was PBMCs. V usage is TRBV11-3 and J usage is TRBJ2-7, with D maybe TRBD2 (6 bases). DNA for the CDR3: TGTGCCAGCAGCCCCCTGCCGACTAGTTCCTACGAGCAGTACTTC. Amino acids: CASSPLPTSSYEQYF.